The TCR beta chain under discussion was sequenced for a study of T cells in Graves' hyperthyroidism and ophthalmopathy (dated by TCRdb to 2018 to 2020). About the full investigation: Peripheral blood was collected at initial diagnosis, before any treatment. To identify TCR V-J signatures that set the groups apart, the researchers used a discovery cohort of about a hundred patients, made up of roughly 40 with Graves' ophthalmopathy and around 58 with stable Graves' hyperthyroidism. Whether ophthalmopathy could be predicted prospectively was tested in an independent validation cohort made up of 18 to 20 hyperthyroidism patients plus 17 patients who later progressed to ophthalmopathy. The roughly 91 discovery patients were randomly split 7:3 into training and test sets. In roughly six Graves' hyperthyroidism patients, the study also compared T-cell repertoires from thyroid tissue with T-cell repertoires from blood. After sampling, hyperthyroidism patients received methimazole starting at 30 mg daily, and ophthalmopathy patients received high-dose intravenous methylprednisolone. According to the paper, TCR Vbeta CDR3 sequencing was carried out on about 140 peripheral blood samples, which came from more than 40 ophthalmopathy, 70 to 80 hyperthyroidism and roughly 17 progressor patients. The paper as a whole reports these results and caveats: No statistical method was used to fix the sample size in advance, and group allocation was not hidden from the investigators. Blood samples also contained most of the expanded thyroid clonotypes (frequency above 0.001), which suggests that blood repertoires may reflect thyroid immune responses. A model built on a 13 V-J signature distinguished ophthalmopathy from stable hyperthyroidism, reaching 85% to 90% sensitivity and about 81% specificity in cross-validation and 80%/75% in testing. In validation, the model predicted progression to ophthalmopathy with around 71% sensitivity and roughly 72% specificity, a median of around six months before onset.

The trim is 9 bases for V and 0 bases for J, with a gap of 9 bases between the germline ends. In the germline V gene, CDR1 corresponds to KGHDR and CDR2 to SFDVKD. The CDR3 starts with the cysteine, ends with the phenylalanine, and has 13 residues. The entry retains the CDR3 DNA only, 39 bases that are in frame from base 1. The TCR beta CDR3 regions were amplified from RNA transcripts. A first-round RT-PCR of the TCR CDR3 used the HTBI primer set with the Qiagen OneStep RT-PCR kit. Libraries were constructed in a second round of multiplex PCR, after which size selection and purification were performed. Libraries were sequenced paired-end with 100 bp reads on an Illumina HiSeq2000. Concerning the study's data processing: SOAPnuke was used to process the raw data, throwing out any read that contained adapters or uncalled bases, had a mean Phred below 15, or lacked an exact constant-primer or identifier match. COPE v1.2.5 was used to merge high-quality paired reads, and clonotypes were defined as unique nucleotide sequences. Clonotypes were aligned to IMGT TRBV, TRBD and TRBJ reference segments using MiTCR v1.1. The analysis included only V-J combinations with a frequency above 0.0001, which together covered 99% to 99.2% of the repertoires. A TCS score was defined as the ratio between F50 (clonal expansion) and ExV (chaos), using BLOSUM62-based TCRdist between CDR3 peptides within each V-J. Welch's t-statistics and random forest reduced 500 to 650 V-J features to 10 to 15, which were used in a naive Bayes classifier (R e1071). Using fastp trimming at Q25 and MiXCR clonotype assembly, TCRdb reanalyzed the public sequencing data and kept in-frame beta chains. Rows merge per CDR3 protein into single entries with the most common DNA and genes. These V and J calls originate from TCRdb's pipeline instead of the authors' own analysis. This sample holds approximately 400,000 distinct CDR3 sequences; roughly 14% were observed only once. Roughly 20% of the sample lies in the top ten.

This clonotype was counted many times. The antigen it recognizes is unknown. Within one base of it there is no much larger clone, and no base qualities were kept. Hyperthyroidism patients were aged 18 to 65 years and newly diagnosed, with disease duration of less than 2 months. Patients with uncontrolled infections, other autoimmune diseases, pregnancy or lactation were excluded. Clinical symptoms, serum thyroxine and TRAb, thyroid ultrasound, and orbital computed tomography formed the basis for the diagnoses. Blood from progressor patients was collected at the time of first diagnosis with hyperthyroidism, before any ophthalmopathy symptoms had appeared. Ficoll-Paque density gradient centrifugation was used to isolate PBMCs from around 10 ml of fresh peripheral blood. Progressor patients were initially diagnosed with Graves' hyperthyroidism and developed ophthalmopathy during follow-up. Total RNA was extracted with Trizol reagent, and quality was checked on an Agilent 2100 Bioanalyzer.

This receptor was identified in a young man with Graves' hyperthyroidism that later progressed to Graves' ophthalmopathy. The sequenced material came from blood. The chain couples TRBV24-1 to TRBJ2-3; matching of 6 bases hints at TRBD2 as the D gene. The sequence in DNA is TGTGCCACCGGGACTGGTAGCACAGATACGCAGTATTTT. This codes for CATGTGSTDTQYF.